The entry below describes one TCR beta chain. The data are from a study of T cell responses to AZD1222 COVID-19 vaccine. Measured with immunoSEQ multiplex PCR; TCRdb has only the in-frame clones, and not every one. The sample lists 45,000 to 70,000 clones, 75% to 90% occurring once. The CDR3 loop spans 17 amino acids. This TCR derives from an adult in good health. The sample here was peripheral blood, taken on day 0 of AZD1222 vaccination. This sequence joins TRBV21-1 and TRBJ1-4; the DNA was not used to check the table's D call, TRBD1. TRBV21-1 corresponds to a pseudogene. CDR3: CASSKARDRGTNEKLFF. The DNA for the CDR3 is TGTGCCAGCAGCAAAGCTCGTGACAGGGGAACTAATGAAAAACTGTTTTTT.